The 18 T cell receptor beta chains below all came from one sample that was sequenced in a study of cytomegalovirus exposure and HLA in healthy donors. The PCR contained 60 Vbeta and 13 Jbeta primers. Data came from immunoSEQ multiplex PCR; TCRdb stores just in-frame clones and leaves some out. The table has 200,000 to 250,000 clones, approximately 84% seen once. Sequencing was carried out using PBMCs. Receptors originate from a woman aged 40 to 50 in good health and CMV-seronegative.

The chain uses TRBV2 and TRBJ2-1; 8 bases are a match to TRBD1. The V segment lost 2 bases and the J segment 3 bases; nucleotides outside the gene matches: 3. Looked up from germline, CDR1 is SNHLY and CDR2 is FYNNEI. This CDR3 is 15 amino acids long. In nucleotides, the CDR3 is TGTGCCAGCAGTGAACTGGACAGGGTCTACAATGAGCAGTTCTTC. Residues: CASSELDRVYNEQFF.

The chain joins TRBV5-4 to TRBJ2-7; maybe TRBD2 (5 bases). V dropped 4 bases and J dropped 0 bases, with 17 bases sitting between them. The germline V gene has CDR1 SGHNT and CDR2 YYREEE (reference sequence). The CDR3 consists of 16 residues. In DNA form, the CDR3 reads TGTGCCAGCAGCCCCCGCGACCGGGGAAGCTCCTACGAGCAGTACTTC. Amino acids: CASSPRDRGSSYEQYF.

This clone was counted between two and nine times. The gene calls are TRBV6-5 and TRBJ1-4, with 10 nucleotides matching TRBD1. Germline CDR1 MNHEY, CDR2 SVGAGI. Trimming took 0 bases from V and 6 from J; bases not matched to a gene: 1. The CDR3 is 15 amino acids. The chain's CDR3 is CASSYSGTGDEKLFF. The CDR3 DNA follows: TGTGCCAGCAGTTACTCGGGGACAGGGGATGAAAAACTGTTTTTT.

The chain carries TRBV25-1 and TRBJ1-1, with 7 bases lining up with TRBD1. The germline V gene encodes CDR1 MGHDK and CDR2 SYGVNS. Trimming removed 2 bases from V and 0 bases from J; junction bases left unmatched: 3. This CDR3 has 15 residues. For the CDR3, the DNA is TGTGCCAGCAGTGAAACCGACAGGGTGAACACTGAAGCTTTCTTT. Encoded protein: CASSETDRVNTEAFF.

The V call is TRBV9, the J call TRBJ1-6; D is ambiguous. The germline gives CDR1 SGDLS, CDR2 YYNGEE. The CDR3 runs 15 residues. Trimming cost V 0 bases and J 4 bases, with 8 bases left between them. The CDR3: CASSVVSGYNSPLHF. Here the CDR3 DNA reads TGTGCCAGCAGCGTAGTATCCGGGTATAATTCACCCCTCCACTTT.

This chain connects TRBV28 to TRBJ2-6; no reliable D call. The CDR3 covers 16 residues. Germline values: CDR1 MDHEN, CDR2 SYDVKM. The V end lost 5 bases, the J end lost 2 bases, and 13 bases lay between the germline ends. CDR3: CASSLHSLPGANVLTF. As DNA, the CDR3 is TGTGCCAGCAGTCTCCACAGCCTTCCTGGGGCCAACGTCCTGACTTTC.

The chain recombines TRBV10-2 with TRBJ2-7, with 7 bases that match TRBD1. CDR1 is WSHSY, CDR2 SAAADI, per germline. CDR3 size: 14 residues. V shed 5 bases and J 3 bases; nucleotides not matched to a gene: 7. The CDR3 loop reads CASSKGQAFYEQYF. The CDR3 nucleotides read TGCGCCAGCAGTAAAGGACAGGCCTTCTACGAGCAGTACTTC.

This chain uses TRBV9 with TRBJ2-1; D is ambiguous. This CDR3 comprises 14 residues. The germline CDR1 and CDR2 sequences are SGDLS and YYNGEE. Trimming left V 2 bases short and J 5 bases short, with 11 bases between. CDR3 bases: TGTGCCAGCAGCGTTAACTCAGACAACAATGAGCAGTTCTTC. This encodes CASSVNSDNNEQFF.

The rearrangement uses TRBV7-6 and TRBJ2-5; no definite D call. The V end was cut by 4 bases, the J end by 1 base, with 10 bases between. This CDR3 has 14 amino acids. CDR1 is SGHVS, CDR2 FNYEAQ, per germline. The CDR3 loop is CASSSAQSQETQYF. The CDR3 DNA sequence: TGTGCCAGCAGCTCCGCCCAGTCCCAAGAGACCCAGTACTTC. Based on the CDR3 plus reference TRBV7-6 and TRBJ2-5, the full variable domain is GAGVSQSPRYKVTKRGQDVALRCDPISGHVSLYWYRQALGQGPEFLTYFNYEAQQDKSGLPNDRFSAERPEGSISTLTIQRTEQRDSAMYRCASSSAQSQETQYFGPGTRLLVL.

The genes are TRBV7-8 and TRBJ2-7; D gene ambiguous. The V and J ends lost 1 base and 0 bases respectively, with 7 bases between them. The germline CDR1 and CDR2 sequences are SGHVS and FQNEAQ. CDR3 length: 14 residues. The CDR3 sequence: CASSLGVSSYEQYF. The CDR3, as DNA: TGTGCCAGCAGCTTAGGAGTATCCTCCTACGAGCAGTACTTC.

This rearrangement joins TRBV5-6 to TRBJ1-5; TRBD1 matches 9 bases. This CDR3 is built from 15 residues. The germline V gene encodes CDR1 SGHDT and CDR2 YYEEEE. V trimming: 4 bases; J trimming: 6 bases; junction bases outside the gene matches: 8. The CDR3 region has the DNA TGTGCCAGCAGCGTACAGGGGGCTCCAAGTCAGCCCCAGCATTTT. This gives the protein CASSVQGAPSQPQHF.

V and J are TRBV7-9 and TRBJ1-2; 8 bases fit TRBD1. The length of the CDR3 is 15 residues. V lost 2 bases to trimming and J lost 3 bases; unmatched junction nucleotides: 5. Germline V gene lookup returns CDR1 SEHNR and CDR2 FQNEAQ (reference sequence). The CDR3 spells CASSLRAGGDYGYTF. The CDR3 DNA sequence: TGTGCCAGCAGCTTAAGGGCAGGGGGCGACTATGGCTACACCTTC.

V is TRBV7-9 and J is TRBJ2-7, with D possibly TRBD1 on 6 matching bases. V shed 8 bases and J shed 4 bases, with 9 bases lying between them. Looked up from germline, CDR1 is SEHNR and CDR2 is FQNEAQ (reference sequence). The CDR3 runs 11 residues. CDR3 in amino acids: CASVQGYEQYF. The CDR3 nucleotides are TGTGCCAGCGTACAGGGTTACGAGCAGTACTTC.

The chain couples TRBV29-1 to TRBJ1-1; 10 nucleotides line up with TRBD1. The V gene's germline CDR1 is SQVTM and CDR2 ANQGSEA. CDR3 size: 13 residues. Germline trimming cut 6 bases from V and 4 bases from J; bases unmatched to any gene: 5. CDR3 sequence reads: CSVRQGAGTEAFF. CDR3 coding DNA: TGCAGCGTCCGACAGGGGGCGGGCACTGAAGCTTTCTTT. The complete variable domain, with remaining parts taken from reference TRBV29-1 and TRBJ1-1, reads SAVISQKPSRDICQRGTSLTIQCQVDSQVTMMFWYRQQPGQSLTLIATANQGSEATYESGFVIDKFPISRPNLTFSTLTVSNMSPEDSSIYLCSVRQGAGTEAFFGQGTRLTVV.

This clone appeared a single time. The chain employs TRBV5-1 and TRBJ2-2; TRBD1 aligns across 7 bases. The germline V gene encodes CDR1 SGHRS and CDR2 YFSETQ. The CDR3 contains 15 residues. J gave up 7 bases and V 2 bases, and 8 bases lay outside the gene matches. CDR3: CASSFGDRDVGELFF. In nucleotides, the CDR3 is TGCGCCAGCAGCTTCGGTGACAGGGACGTCGGGGAGCTGTTTTTT.

DNA of the CDR3: TGTGCCACCAGCAGAGATGCCGCGGCCTACGAGCAGTACTTC. As protein: CATSRDAAAYEQYF. J is TRBJ2-7 and V is TRBV15; no clear D gene. CDR3 length: 14 amino acids. Trimming shortened V by 0 bases and J by 2 bases, and 8 bases separated the two germline ends. Germline CDR1 LNHNV, CDR2 YYDKDF (reference sequence).

V usage is TRBV7-2 and J usage is TRBJ2-3, with D unresolved. Trimming stripped 1 base from V and 0 bases from J, with 11 bases between. The CDR3 covers 16 residues. CDR1 SGHTA and CDR2 FQGNSA come from the germline V gene. CDR3 sequence reads: CASSLVGPSSTDTQYF. The CDR3, as DNA: TGTGCCAGCAGCTTAGTCGGTCCCTCTAGCACAGATACGCAGTATTTT.

The chain combines TRBV27 with TRBJ2-7; 7 bases are shared with TRBD2. This CDR3 spans 15 amino acids. J was trimmed by 2 bases and V by 4 bases; bases with no gene match: 8. CDR1 is MNHEY and CDR2 is SMNVEV in the germline V gene (reference sequence). The CDR3 DNA follows: TGTGCCAGCAGTTCGGGAGGACTAGAAACCTACGAGCAGTACTTC. Its protein product is CASSSGGLETYEQYF.